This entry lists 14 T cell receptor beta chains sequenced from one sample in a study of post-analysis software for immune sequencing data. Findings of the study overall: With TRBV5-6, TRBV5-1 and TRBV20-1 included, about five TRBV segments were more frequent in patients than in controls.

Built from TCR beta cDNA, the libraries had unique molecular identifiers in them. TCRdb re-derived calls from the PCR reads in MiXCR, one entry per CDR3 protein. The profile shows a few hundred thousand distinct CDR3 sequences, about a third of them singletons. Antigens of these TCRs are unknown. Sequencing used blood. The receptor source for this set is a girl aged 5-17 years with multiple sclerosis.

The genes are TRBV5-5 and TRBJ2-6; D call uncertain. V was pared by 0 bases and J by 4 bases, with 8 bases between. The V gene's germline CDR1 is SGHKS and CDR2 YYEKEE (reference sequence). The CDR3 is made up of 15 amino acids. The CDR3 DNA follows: TGTGCCAGCAGCTTGGATCTGTCCGGGGCCAACGTCCTGACTTTC. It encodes CASSLDLSGANVLTF. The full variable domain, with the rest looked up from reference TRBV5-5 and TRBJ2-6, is DAGVTQSPTHLIKTRGQQVTLRCSPISGHKSVSWYQQVLGQGPQFIFQYYEKEERGRGNFPDRFSARQFPNYSSELNVNALLLGDSALYLCASSLDLSGANVLTFGAGSRLTVL.

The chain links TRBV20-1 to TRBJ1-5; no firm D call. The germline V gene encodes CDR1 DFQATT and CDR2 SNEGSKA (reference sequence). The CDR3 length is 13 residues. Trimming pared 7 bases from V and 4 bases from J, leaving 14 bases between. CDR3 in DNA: TGCAGTGGCATAGAGGCTCCTAATCAGCCCCAGCATTTT. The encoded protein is CSGIEAPNQPQHF.

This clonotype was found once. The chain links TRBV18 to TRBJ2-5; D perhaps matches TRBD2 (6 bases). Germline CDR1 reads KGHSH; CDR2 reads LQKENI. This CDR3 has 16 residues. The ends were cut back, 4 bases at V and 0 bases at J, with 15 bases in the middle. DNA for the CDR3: TGTGCCAGCTCACGGGGGGACCGCCGAGACCAAGAGACCCAGTACTTC. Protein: CASSRGDRRDQETQYF.

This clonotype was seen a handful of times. CDR3 protein: CASSAPIGGTSYEQYF. The CDR3 DNA is TGTGCCAGCAGCGCACCCATTGGGGGTACTTCCTACGAGCAGTACTTC. V and J are TRBV5-5 and TRBJ2-7; D could derive from TRBD1 or TRBD2 (5 bases each). This CDR3 has 16 amino acids. Trimming cost V 4 bases and J 1 base, with 18 bases left between them. Germline loops: CDR1 SGHKS, CDR2 YYEKEE (reference sequence). Together with reference TRBV5-5 and TRBJ2-7, the CDR3 gives the full variable domain: DAGVTQSPTHLIKTRGQQVTLRCSPISGHKSVSWYQQVLGQGPQFIFQYYEKEERGRGNFPDRFSARQFPNYSSELNVNALLLGDSALYLCASSAPIGGTSYEQYFGPGTRLTVT.

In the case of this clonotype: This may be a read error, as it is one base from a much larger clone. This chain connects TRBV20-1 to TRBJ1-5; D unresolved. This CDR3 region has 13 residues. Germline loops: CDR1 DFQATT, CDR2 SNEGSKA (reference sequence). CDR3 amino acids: CSAYSYSNQPRHF. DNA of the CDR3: TGCAGTGCTTACAGTTACAGCAATCAGCCCCGGCATTTT.

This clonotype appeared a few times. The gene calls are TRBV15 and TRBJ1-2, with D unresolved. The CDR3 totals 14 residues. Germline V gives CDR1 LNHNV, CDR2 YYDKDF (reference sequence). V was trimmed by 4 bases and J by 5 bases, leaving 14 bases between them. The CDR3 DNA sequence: TGTGCCACCAGCATCGGGAGGATGTCGTATGGCTACACCTTC. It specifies CATSIGRMSYGYTF.

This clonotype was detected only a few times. The CDR3 bases are TGTGCCAGCAGCCCCACCGACAGGGGCCCTCTGGGTGAGCAGTTCTTC. Translation gives CASSPTDRGPLGEQFF. The chain couples TRBV7-9 to TRBJ2-1, with 8 nucleotides matching TRBD1. Germline V lookup: CDR1 SEHNR, CDR2 FQNEAQ (reference sequence). Losses at the gene ends were 5 bases for V and 9 bases for J; bases not matched to a gene: 15. The length of the CDR3 is 16 residues.

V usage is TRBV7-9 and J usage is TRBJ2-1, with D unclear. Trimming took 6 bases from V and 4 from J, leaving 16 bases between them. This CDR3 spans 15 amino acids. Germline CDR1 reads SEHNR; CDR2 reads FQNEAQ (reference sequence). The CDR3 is CASRPADPDYNEQFF. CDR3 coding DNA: TGTGCCAGCAGACCCGCGGACCCGGATTACAATGAGCAGTTCTTC.

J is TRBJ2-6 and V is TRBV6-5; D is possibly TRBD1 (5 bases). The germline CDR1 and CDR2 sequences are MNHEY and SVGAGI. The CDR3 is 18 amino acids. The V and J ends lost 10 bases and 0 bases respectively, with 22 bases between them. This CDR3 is CATSSRDSPLSGANVLTF. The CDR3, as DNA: TGTGCCACCTCTTCTCGAGACAGCCCACTCTCTGGGGCCAACGTCCTGACTTTC.

The CDR3 is CASSLRGVTFSYNEQFF. In nucleotides, the CDR3 is TGTGCCAGCAGCTTAAGGGGGGTAACTTTCTCCTACAATGAGCAGTTCTTC. The chain has TRBV7-3 and TRBJ2-1; D might be TRBD2 (6 bases). This CDR3 contains 17 residues. Germline V gene data show CDR1 as SGHTA and CDR2 as FQGTGA. With 1 base removed from V and 0 bases from J, the gap between germline ends came to 13 bases. Using reference TRBV7-3 and TRBJ2-1 for the parts outside the CDR3, the full variable domain is GAGVSQTPSNKVTEKGKYVELRCDPISGHTALYWYRQSLGQGPEFLIYFQGTGAADDSGLPNDRFFAVRPEGSVSTLKIQRTERGDSAVYLCASSLRGVTFSYNEQFFGPGTRLTVL.

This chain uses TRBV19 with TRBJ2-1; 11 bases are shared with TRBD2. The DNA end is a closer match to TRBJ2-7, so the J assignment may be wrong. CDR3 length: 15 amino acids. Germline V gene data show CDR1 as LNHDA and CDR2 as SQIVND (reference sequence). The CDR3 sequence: CASRVSGGAVNEQYF. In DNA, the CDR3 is TGTGCCAGTAGAGTTAGCGGGGGGGCAGTGAATGAGCAGTACTTC.

CDR3 region: CSARSDRGPVHEQYF. The CDR3 DNA sequence: TGCAGTGCTAGATCCGACAGGGGGCCGGTACACGAGCAGTACTTC. V gene TRBV20-1 combines with J gene TRBJ2-7, with 10 bases identical to TRBD1. The V and J ends lost 2 bases and 5 bases, in that order; junction bases with no gene match: 9. This CDR3 is built from 15 residues. Germline assignment: CDR1 DFQATT and CDR2 SNEGSKA (reference sequence).

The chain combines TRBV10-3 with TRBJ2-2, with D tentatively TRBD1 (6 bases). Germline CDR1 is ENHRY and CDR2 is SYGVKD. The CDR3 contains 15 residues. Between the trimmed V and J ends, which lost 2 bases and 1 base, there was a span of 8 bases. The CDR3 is CAISEGTLNTGELFF. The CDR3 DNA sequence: TGTGCCATCAGTGAGGGGACACTGAACACCGGGGAGCTGTTTTTT.

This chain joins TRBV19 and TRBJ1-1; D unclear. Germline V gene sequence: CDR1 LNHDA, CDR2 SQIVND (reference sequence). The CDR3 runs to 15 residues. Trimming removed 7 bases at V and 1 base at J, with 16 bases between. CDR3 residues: CASTLRSPGNTEAFF. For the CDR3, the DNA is TGTGCCAGTACCCTCCGGTCGCCAGGGAACACTGAAGCTTTCTTT. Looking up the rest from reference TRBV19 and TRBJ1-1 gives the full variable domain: DGGITQSPKYLFRKEGQNVTLSCEQNLNHDAMYWYRQDPGQGLRLIYYSQIVNDFQKGDIAEGYSVSREKKESFPLTVTSAQKNPTAFYLCASTLRSPGNTEAFFGQGTRLTVV.